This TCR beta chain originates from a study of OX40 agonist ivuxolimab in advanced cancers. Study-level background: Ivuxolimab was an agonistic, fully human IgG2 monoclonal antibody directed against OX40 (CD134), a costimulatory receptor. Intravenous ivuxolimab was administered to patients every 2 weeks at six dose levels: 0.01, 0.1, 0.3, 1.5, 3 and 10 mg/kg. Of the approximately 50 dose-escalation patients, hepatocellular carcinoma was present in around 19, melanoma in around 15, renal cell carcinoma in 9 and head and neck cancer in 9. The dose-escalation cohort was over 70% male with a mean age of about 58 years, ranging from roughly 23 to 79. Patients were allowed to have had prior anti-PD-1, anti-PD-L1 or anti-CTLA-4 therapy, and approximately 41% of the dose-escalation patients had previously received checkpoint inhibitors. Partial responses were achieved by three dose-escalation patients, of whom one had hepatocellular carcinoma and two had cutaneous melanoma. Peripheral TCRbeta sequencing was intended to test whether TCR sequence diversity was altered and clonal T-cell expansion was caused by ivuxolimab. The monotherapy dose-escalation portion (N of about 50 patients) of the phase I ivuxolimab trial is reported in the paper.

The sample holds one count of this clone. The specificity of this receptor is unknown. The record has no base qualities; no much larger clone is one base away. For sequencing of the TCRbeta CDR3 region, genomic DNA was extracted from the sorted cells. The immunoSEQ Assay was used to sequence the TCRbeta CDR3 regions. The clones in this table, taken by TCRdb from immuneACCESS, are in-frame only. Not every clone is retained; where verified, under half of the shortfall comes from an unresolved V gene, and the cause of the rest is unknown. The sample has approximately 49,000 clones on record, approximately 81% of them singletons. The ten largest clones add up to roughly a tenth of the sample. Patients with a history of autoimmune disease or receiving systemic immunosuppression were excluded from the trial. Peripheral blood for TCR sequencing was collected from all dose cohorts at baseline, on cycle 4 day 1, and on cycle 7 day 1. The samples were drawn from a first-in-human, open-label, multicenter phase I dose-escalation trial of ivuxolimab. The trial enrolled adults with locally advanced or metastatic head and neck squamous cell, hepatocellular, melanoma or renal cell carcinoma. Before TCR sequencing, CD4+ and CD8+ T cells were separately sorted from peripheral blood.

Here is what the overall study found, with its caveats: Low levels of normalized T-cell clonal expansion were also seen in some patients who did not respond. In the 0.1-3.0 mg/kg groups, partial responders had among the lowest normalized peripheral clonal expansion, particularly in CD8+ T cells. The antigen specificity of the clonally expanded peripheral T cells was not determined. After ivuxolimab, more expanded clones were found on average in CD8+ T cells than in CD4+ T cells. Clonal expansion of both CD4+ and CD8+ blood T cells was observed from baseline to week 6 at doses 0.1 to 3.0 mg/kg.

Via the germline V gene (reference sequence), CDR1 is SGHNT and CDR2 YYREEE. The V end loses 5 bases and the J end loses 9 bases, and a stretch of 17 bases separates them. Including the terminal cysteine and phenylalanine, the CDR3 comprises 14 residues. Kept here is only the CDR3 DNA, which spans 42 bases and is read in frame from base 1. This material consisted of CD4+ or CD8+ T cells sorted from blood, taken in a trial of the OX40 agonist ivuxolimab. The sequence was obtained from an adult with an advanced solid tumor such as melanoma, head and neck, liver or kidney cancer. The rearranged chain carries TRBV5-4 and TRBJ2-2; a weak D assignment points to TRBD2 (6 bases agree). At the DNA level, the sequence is TGTGCCAGCAGGCAACGGGACTTTCAACGGGAGCTGTTTTTT. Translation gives CASRQRDFQRELFF.